Shown below are 32 T cell receptor beta chains from a single sample sequenced in a study of lymphopenia after photon versus proton radiotherapy. Assay: immunoSEQ multiplex PCR; the TCRdb copy retains only in-frame clones and omits some. The sample lists roughly 15,000 clones; 65% to 85% were seen once. The source material was peripheral blood, sampled from a patient treated with photon-based radiotherapy. All receptors derive from a man aged 50-60 years with gastric cancer.

This clone was seen a few times. Other DNA sequences in the same sample also yield this CDR3. V usage is TRBV18 and J usage is TRBJ2-2; 7 nucleotides line up with TRBD2. With 5 bases clipped from V and 6 bases from J, the junction kept 3 bases outside the gene matches. CDR1 and CDR2 (germline): KGHSH, LQKENI. The CDR3 sequence is 13 residues long. CDR3 sequence (DNA): TGTGCCAGCTCAGGCCTAGCGGCCGGGGAGCTGTTTTTT. Its translation: CASSGLAAGELFF.

This clone was picked up one time. The genes are TRBV7-2 and TRBJ2-2, with D hard to call. CDR3 length: 15 amino acids. CDR1 is SGHTA, CDR2 FQGNSA, per germline. V lost 2 bases and J 0 bases, leaving 7 bases between the germline ends. CDR3 bases: TGTGCCAGCAGCTTAAGGCTAGCGAACACCGGGGAGCTGTTTTTT. It specifies CASSLRLANTGELFF.

This chain joins TRBV6-5 and TRBJ2-2; D remains ambiguous. CDR3 length equals 13 residues. V shed 5 bases and J shed 7 bases, with 11 bases lying between them. The V gene's germline CDR1 is MNHEY and CDR2 SVGAGI. The CDR3 region is CASSRGEGGELFF. CDR3 DNA sequence: TGTGCCAGCAGTCGTGGGGAAGGCGGGGAGCTGTTTTTT.

The J gene is TRBJ2-5, the V gene TRBV7-2; 8 bases match TRBD1. The J call may be incorrect, as the DNA end agrees better with TRBJ2-7. The CDR3 sequence is 14 residues long. Germline values: CDR1 SGHTA, CDR2 FQGNSA. CDR3 protein: CASSYRDRNHEQYF. The CDR3 nucleotides are TGTGCCAGCAGCTACCGGGACAGGAATCACGAGCAGTACTTC.

This chain joins TRBV11-2 and TRBJ2-2, with D perhaps TRBD2 (6 bases). The germline V gene encodes CDR1 SGHAT and CDR2 FQNNGV. The length of the CDR3 is 14 residues. V was clipped by 6 bases and J by 2 bases, with 10 bases between them. CDR3 protein: CASSRRGNTGELFF. In DNA, the CDR3 is TGTGCCAGCAGTCGGCGGGGAAACACCGGGGAGCTGTTTTTT.

The table lists this clone with a few counts. The chain links TRBV5-4 to TRBJ2-7; D gene uncertain. CDR1 is SGHNT, CDR2 YYREEE, per germline (reference sequence). Trimming took off 5 bases at V and 2 bases at J, with 17 bases between the two ends. This CDR3 has 15 residues. The CDR3 loop is CASSFGRAPPYEQYV. The CDR3 DNA reads as TGTGCCAGCAGTTTCGGAAGGGCGCCTCCCTACGAGCAGTACGTC.

V gene TRBV12-5 combines with J gene TRBJ2-7; D unclear. The CDR3 totals 14 residues. Looked up from germline, CDR1 is LGHNT and CDR2 is FRNRAP. The V end lost 0 bases, the J end lost 4 bases, and 10 bases lay between the germline ends. The CDR3 reads CASGLVHSLYEQYV. The CDR3 bases are TGTGCTAGTGGTTTGGTACATAGCCTATACGAGCAGTACGTC.

The CDR3 DNA is TGTGCCAGCAGTGAAATGGGGAGGGGCCAGCCCCAGCATTTT. Its protein product is CASSEMGRGQPQHF. V is TRBV6-1 and J is TRBJ1-5, with TRBD1 as a possible D gene (5 bases). Trimming stripped 2 bases from V and 7 bases from J, with 12 bases between. The CDR3 totals 14 residues. Germline loops: CDR1 MNHNS, CDR2 SASEGT.

The genes are TRBV30 and TRBJ1-2; D ambiguous. CDR1 is GTSNPN, CDR2 SVGIG, per germline (reference sequence). Trimming took 7 bases from V and 3 from J, leaving 12 bases between them. This CDR3 contains 12 residues. CDR3 region: CASDGDYYGYTF. The CDR3 DNA reads as TGTGCCTCGGACGGGGATTACTATGGCTACACCTTC.

This chain uses TRBV4-1 with TRBJ2-7; D is undetermined. Trimming took off 5 bases at V and 1 base at J, with 12 bases between the two ends. In germline, CDR1 is MGHRA, CDR2 YSYEKL. This CDR3 has 14 amino acids. This CDR3 is CASSVSSHSYEQYF. CDR3 nucleotides: TGCGCCAGCAGCGTATCATCCCATTCCTACGAGCAGTACTTC.

The genes are TRBV29-1 and TRBJ2-7, with D maybe TRBD1 (6 bases). Germline CDR1 SQVTM, CDR2 ANQGSEA. The CDR3 contains 12 residues. With 2 bases removed from V and 5 bases from J, the gap between germline ends came to 10 bases. In DNA form, the CDR3 reads TGCAGCGTTGAAAGGGGGACGGACGAGCAGTACTTC. It is translated as CSVERGTDEQYF.

The V gene is TRBV7-2, the J gene TRBJ2-5; D possibly corresponds to TRBD1 (6 bases). The CDR3 has 12 amino acids. Trimming took off 5 bases at V and 6 bases at J, with 10 bases between the two ends. Germline CDR1 reads SGHTA; CDR2 reads FQGNSA. CDR3: CASSQQGKTQYF. The CDR3 DNA follows: TGTGCCAGCAGCCAACAGGGCAAGACCCAGTACTTC.

V gene TRBV21-1 combines with J gene TRBJ2-7. TRBV21-1 corresponds to a pseudogene. The length of the CDR3 is 13 residues. The CDR3 DNA follows: TGTGCCAGCAGCAAAAGGAAATGCTACGAGCAGTACGTC. It encodes CASSKRKCYEQYV.

In nucleotides, the CDR3 is TGTGCCAGTAGAAGAACTCACCTGGATAGCAATCAGCCCCAGCATTTT. Translated: CASRRTHLDSNQPQHF. This chain connects TRBV19 to TRBJ1-5; D gene uncertain. The V gene lost 6 bases and the J gene lost 0 bases, with 15 bases spanning the gap. The CDR3 runs 16 residues. Per the germline V gene, CDR1 is LNHDA and CDR2 is SQIVND (reference sequence).

V is TRBV6-5 and J is TRBJ2-5, with D tentatively TRBD2 (6 bases). Trimming stripped 5 bases from V and 4 bases from J, with 11 bases between. CDR1 and CDR2 (germline): MNHEY, SVGAGI. CDR3 length equals 13 residues. The CDR3 DNA reads TGTGCCAGCAGTCCACTAGCTGCAGAGACCCAGTACTTC. Protein: CASSPLAAETQYF.

The table lists this clone with a few counts. The genes are TRBV5-4 and TRBJ1-5, with no clear D. Germline CDR1 reads SGHNT; CDR2 reads YYREEE (reference sequence). Trimming removed 1 base at V and 3 bases at J, with 5 bases between. This CDR3 contains 13 residues. The CDR3 nucleotides read TGTGCCAGCAGCTTGAGTCCCAATCAGCCCCAGCATTTT. Translating it yields CASSLSPNQPQHF. Based on the CDR3 plus reference TRBV5-4 and TRBJ1-5, the full variable domain is ETGVTQSPTHLIKTRGQQVTLRCSSQSGHNTVSWYQQALGQGPQFIFQYYREEENGRGNFPPRFSGLQFPNYSSELNVNALELDDSALYLCASSLSPNQPQHFGDGTRLSIL.

The chain is built from TRBV7-8 and TRBJ2-1, with TRBD2 matching 7 bases. Trimming removed 1 base from V and 0 bases from J; junction bases left unmatched: 6. Per germline, CDR1 SGHVS and CDR2 FQNEAQ. This CDR3 comprises 17 residues. The CDR3 DNA reads as TGTGCCAGCAGCTTAGTGGGGGGGTCGAGCTCCTACAATGAGCAGTTCTTC. Protein: CASSLVGGSSSYNEQFF.

CDR3 sequence (DNA): TGTGCCAGCAGGCCGGGACAGAGGAGCTCCTACGAGCAGTACGTC. This sequence encodes CASRPGQRSSYEQYV. The J gene is TRBJ2-7, the V gene TRBV6-6, with 7 nucleotides matching TRBD1. The CDR3 contains 15 residues. CDR1 MNHNY and CDR2 SVGAGI come from the germline V gene (reference sequence). Germline trimming cut 6 bases from V and 0 bases from J; bases unmatched to any gene: 8.

This rearrangement joins TRBV6-1 to TRBJ1-5; D unclear. Germline V lookup: CDR1 MNHNS, CDR2 SASEGT. V lost 4 bases and J 3 bases, leaving 13 bases between the germline ends. The CDR3 runs to 15 residues. CDR3 nucleotides: TGTGCCAGCAGTGGGACTGCTTACGACAATCAGCCCCAGCATTTT. It codes for CASSGTAYDNQPQHF.

To note about this clone: An end of the junction does not agree with germline; a read error may underlie this. V is TRBV15 and J is TRBJ1-1; D gene unclear. CDR3 size: 13 residues. Germline assignment: CDR1 LNHNV and CDR2 YYDKDF (reference sequence). For the CDR3, the DNA is TGTGCCGCCAGCAGAGAACAGAACACTGAAGCTTTCTTT. Its translation: CAASREQNTEAFF.

This chain joins TRBV2 and TRBJ1-1, with a possible D match to TRBD1 (6 bases). Germline values: CDR1 SNHLY, CDR2 FYNNEI. Trimming took off 8 bases at V and 3 bases at J, with 19 bases between the two ends. This CDR3 comprises 15 residues. The CDR3 sequence: CASVGRGVGYTEAFF. The CDR3 DNA reads TGTGCCAGCGTTGGGAGGGGGGTAGGTTACACTGAAGCTTTCTTT.

This chain links TRBV6-6 with TRBJ2-6; tentative D call: TRBD1 (6 bases). This CDR3 spans 15 amino acids. Trimming left V 6 bases short and J 0 bases short, with 9 bases between. Germline V CDR1 and CDR2: MNHNY, SVGAGI (reference sequence). The CDR3 loop reads CASRDSGSGANVLTF. The CDR3 nucleotides read TGTGCCAGCAGGGACAGCGGCTCTGGGGCCAACGTCCTGACTTTC.

V usage is TRBV11-2 and J usage is TRBJ1-6, with D hard to call. Trimming took off 2 bases at V and 10 bases at J, with 12 bases between the two ends. CDR3 length: 14 amino acids. CDR1 is SGHAT and CDR2 is FQNNGV in the germline V gene. CDR3 sequence: CASSLNRPESPLHF. The CDR3 region has the DNA TGTGCCAGCAGCTTAAATCGTCCTGAGTCACCCCTCCACTTT.

The chain couples TRBV4-3 to TRBJ2-4, with D perhaps matching TRBD1 or TRBD2 (6 bases each). CDR1 is LGHNA and CDR2 is YSLEER in the germline V gene. V shed 4 bases and J shed 6 bases, with 13 bases lying between them. The CDR3 has 14 amino acids. The CDR3 DNA sequence: TGCGCCAGCAGCCCCGGGGGCCAGGGAAACATTCAGTACTTC. Protein sequence: CASSPGGQGNIQYF.

This clone was counted once. CDR3 in amino acids: CASSLPRNTIYF. Written as DNA, the CDR3 is TGTGCCAGCAGTCTGCCGAGGAACACCATATATTTT. The genes are TRBV6-6 and TRBJ1-3; no clear D gene. CDR3 length: 12 amino acids. Trimming left V 5 bases short and J 7 bases short, with 9 bases between. Per germline, CDR1 MNHNY and CDR2 SVGAGI (reference sequence).

This chain's CDR3 is CAWSVLGNTGELFF. CDR3 DNA sequence: TGTGCCTGGAGTGTACTGGGGAACACCGGGGAGCTGTTTTTT. The chain employs TRBV30 and TRBJ2-2, with D uncertain. The V end lost 0 bases, the J end lost 1 base, and 6 bases lay between the germline ends. CDR1 is GTSNPN, CDR2 SVGIG, per germline (reference sequence). This CDR3 is built from 14 residues.

CDR3 in amino acids: CASSALGGPRETQYF. CDR3 DNA sequence: TGTGCCAGCAGCGCCCTAGGGGGGCCGAGAGAGACCCAGTACTTC. The chain is built from TRBV9 and TRBJ2-5; D is tentatively TRBD1 or TRBD2 (6 bases each). The V end lost 3 bases, the J end lost 4 bases, and 16 bases lay between the germline ends. Germline-derived CDR1 and CDR2 are SGDLS and YYNGEE. The CDR3 length is 15 residues.

This clone was seen only a few times. This chain uses TRBV6-6 with TRBJ1-5; no firm D call. The CDR3 sequence is 13 residues long. Trimming left V 7 bases short and J 1 base short, with 8 bases between. CDR1 is MNHNY, CDR2 SVGAGI, per germline (reference sequence). The DNA of the CDR3 is TGTGCCAGCATGGAACTCAGCAATCAGCCCCAGCATTTT. This codes for CASMELSNQPQHF.

V gene TRBV5-1 combines with J gene TRBJ1-4; D is perhaps TRBD1 (5 bases). The V gene lost 4 bases and the J gene lost 3 bases, with 13 bases spanning the gap. The CDR3 runs 15 residues. CDR1 is SGHRS and CDR2 is YFSETQ in the germline V gene. CDR3 nucleotide sequence: TGCGCCAGCAGCATGGGGGGTTTTTCTAATGAAAAACTGTTTTTT. It yields the protein CASSMGGFSNEKLFF.

A word on this clone: The junction does not match germline at one end; this may be a read error. The CDR3 reads CASSYRLNTEAFF. DNA of the CDR3: TGTGCCAGCAGCTACAGGTTGAATACTGAAGCTTTCTTT. This sequence joins TRBV7-8 and TRBJ1-1, with D perhaps TRBD1 (5 bases). The CDR3 contains 13 residues. CDR1 is SGHVS and CDR2 is FQNEAQ in the germline V gene.

The chain uses TRBV23-1 and TRBJ2-2; D unresolved. TRBV23-1 is assigned to the ORF class and has an uncertain function. Trimming left V 6 bases short and J 1 base short, with 6 bases between. The CDR3 contains 13 residues. The CDR3 spells CASRTVNTGELFF. The CDR3 nucleotides read TGCGCCAGCAGGACGGTGAACACCGGGGAGCTGTTTTTT.

V and J are TRBV5-1 and TRBJ2-3; the D is unclear. Germline assignment: CDR1 SGHRS and CDR2 YFSETQ. V lost 1 base, J lost 8 bases, and 14 bases lay in between. This CDR3 comprises 14 residues. In DNA form, the CDR3 reads TGCGCCAGCAGCTTGCTGGGGATCCGTGGTACGCAGTATTTT. Translation: CASSLLGIRGTQYF.